The clone carrying this TCR beta chain was counted a few times. Its antigen is still unknown. TCRdb reprocessed the reads via MiXCR and lists one record per CDR3 protein. Of around 570,000 distinct CDR3 sequences listed, approximately 40% were seen once; the top ten hold around 48%. The data derive from a study of T cell repertoires in cytomegalovirus infection. As for the study in general: Recently identified HLA-C-restricted CMV epitopes were among the peptides used. TCR beta signatures that were public indicated CMV infection and matching HLA type.

Study-level findings and limits: Clonotype analysis showed dominance of the ex vivo response by HLA-C-restricted CMV-specific TCR beta clonotypes. Summed public TCR beta family frequency identified CMV carriers bearing the relevant HLA.

The input for sequencing was cultured PBMCs, taken from culture after CMV antigen stimulation. The source is a human donor in good health (CMV status not recorded). Some clones in this sample may be carry-over from other donors' samples.

CDR3 DNA sequence: TGTGCCAGCAGCGGTAGGGGTTCTCAAGAGACCCAGTACTTC. This codes for CASSGRGSQETQYF. This chain uses TRBV7-2 with TRBJ2-5; tentatively, D is TRBD1 (5 bases). The CDR3 covers 14 residues. The germline gives CDR1 SGHTA, CDR2 FQGNSA. With 5 bases removed from V and 2 bases from J, the gap between germline ends came to 12 bases.